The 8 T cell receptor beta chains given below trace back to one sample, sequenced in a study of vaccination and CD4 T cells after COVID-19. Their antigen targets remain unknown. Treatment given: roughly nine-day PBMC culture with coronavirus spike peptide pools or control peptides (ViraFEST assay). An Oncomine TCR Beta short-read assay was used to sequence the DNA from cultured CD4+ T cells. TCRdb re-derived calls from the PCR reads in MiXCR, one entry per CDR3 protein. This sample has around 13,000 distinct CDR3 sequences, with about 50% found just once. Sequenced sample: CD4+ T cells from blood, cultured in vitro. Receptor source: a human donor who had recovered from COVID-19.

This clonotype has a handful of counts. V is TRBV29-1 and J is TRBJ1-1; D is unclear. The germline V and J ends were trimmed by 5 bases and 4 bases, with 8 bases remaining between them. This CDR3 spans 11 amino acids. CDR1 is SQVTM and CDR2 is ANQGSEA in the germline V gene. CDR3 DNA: TGCAGCGTTACCAGACTCACTGAAGCTTTCTTT. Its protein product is CSVTRLTEAFF.

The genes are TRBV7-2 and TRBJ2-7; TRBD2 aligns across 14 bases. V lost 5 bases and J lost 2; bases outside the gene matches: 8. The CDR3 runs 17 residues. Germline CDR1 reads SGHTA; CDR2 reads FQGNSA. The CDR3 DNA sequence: TGTGCCAGCAGCAAGGGACTAGCGGGAGTATTACCCTACGAGCAGTACTTC. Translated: CASSKGLAGVLPYEQYF. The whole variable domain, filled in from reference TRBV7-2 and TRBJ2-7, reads GAGVSQSPSNKVTEKGKDVELRCDPISGHTALYWYRQSLGQGLEFLIYFQGNSAPDKSGLPSDRFSAERTGGSVSTLTIQRTQQEDSAVYLCASSKGLAGVLPYEQYFGPGTRLTVT.

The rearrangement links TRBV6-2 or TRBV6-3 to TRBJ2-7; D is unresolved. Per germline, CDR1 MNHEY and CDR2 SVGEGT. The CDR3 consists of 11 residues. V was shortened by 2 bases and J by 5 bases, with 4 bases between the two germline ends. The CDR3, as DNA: TGTGCCAGCAGTTACATACACGAGCAGTACTTC. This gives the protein CASSYIHEQYF.

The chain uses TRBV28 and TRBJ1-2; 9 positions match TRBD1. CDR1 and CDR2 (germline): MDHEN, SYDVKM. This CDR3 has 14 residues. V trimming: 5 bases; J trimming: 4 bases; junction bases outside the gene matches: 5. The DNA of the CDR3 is TGTGCCAGCAGTACAGGGGGCGCACCCTATGGCTACACCTTC. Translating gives CASSTGGAPYGYTF.

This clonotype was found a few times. For the CDR3, the DNA is TGTGCCAGCGGGCTTCAAGAGACCCAGTACTTC. It specifies CASGLQETQYF. This sequence joins TRBV21-1 and TRBJ2-5. TRBV21-1 is marked as a pseudogene. The CDR3 spans 11 residues.

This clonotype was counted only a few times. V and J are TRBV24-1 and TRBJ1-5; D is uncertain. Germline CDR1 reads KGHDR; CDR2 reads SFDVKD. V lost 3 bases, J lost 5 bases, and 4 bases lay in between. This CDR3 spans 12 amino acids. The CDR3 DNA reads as TGTGCCACCAGTGATGCGTATCAGCCCCAGCATTTT. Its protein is CATSDAYQPQHF.

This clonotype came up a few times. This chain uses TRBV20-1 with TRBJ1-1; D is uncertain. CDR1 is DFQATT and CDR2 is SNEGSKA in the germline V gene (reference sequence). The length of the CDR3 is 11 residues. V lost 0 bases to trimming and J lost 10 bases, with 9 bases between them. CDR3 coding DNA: TGCAGTGCTAGAGATGCGGGAACAGCTTTCTTT. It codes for CSARDAGTAFF.

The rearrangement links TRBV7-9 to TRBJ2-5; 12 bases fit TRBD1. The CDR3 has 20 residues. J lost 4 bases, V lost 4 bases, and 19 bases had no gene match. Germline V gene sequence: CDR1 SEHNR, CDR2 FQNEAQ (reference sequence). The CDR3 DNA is TGTGCCAGCAGCTCCCTATTAGCCGGGACAGGGGGCGAGGAAGCAGAGACCCAGTACTTC. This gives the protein CASSSLLAGTGGEEAETQYF.